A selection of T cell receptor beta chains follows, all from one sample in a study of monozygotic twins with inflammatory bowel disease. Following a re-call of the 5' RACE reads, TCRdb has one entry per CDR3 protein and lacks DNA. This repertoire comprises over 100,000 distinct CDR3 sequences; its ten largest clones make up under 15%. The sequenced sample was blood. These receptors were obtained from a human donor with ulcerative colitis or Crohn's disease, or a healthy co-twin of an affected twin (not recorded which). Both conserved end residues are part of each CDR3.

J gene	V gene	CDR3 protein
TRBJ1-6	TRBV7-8	CASSQINRGLGSPLHF
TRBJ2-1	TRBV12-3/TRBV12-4	CASSKLALSYNEQFF
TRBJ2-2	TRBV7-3	CASSPRQSANTGELFF
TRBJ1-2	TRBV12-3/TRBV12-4	CASSPDENYGYTF
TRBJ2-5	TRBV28	CASTSLGTNVGLGETQYF
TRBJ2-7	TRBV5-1	CASSFGTGAYEQYF
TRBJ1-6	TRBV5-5	CASSFYPQADYNSPLHF
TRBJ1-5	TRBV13	CASSYGQGNQPQHF
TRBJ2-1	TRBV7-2	CASSSLAGASYNEQFF
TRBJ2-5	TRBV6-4	CASSDSTSGGAETQYF
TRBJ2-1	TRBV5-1	CASSRDRAYNEQFF
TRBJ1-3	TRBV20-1	CSARKGSSSGNTIYF
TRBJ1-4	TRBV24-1	CATSGQDEKLFF
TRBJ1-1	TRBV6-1	CASSVGGGTEAFF
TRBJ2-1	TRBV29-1	CSVTVAGNEQFF
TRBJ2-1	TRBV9	CASSITATSSYNEQFF
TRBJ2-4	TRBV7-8	CASSAWGRVQAKNIQYF
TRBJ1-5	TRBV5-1	CASSPAGAQPQHF
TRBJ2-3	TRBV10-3	CAIRRREAYMVTASTDTQYF
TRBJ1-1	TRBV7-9	CASSLDGVRGTEAFF
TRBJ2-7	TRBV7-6	CASSLASGSSYEQYF
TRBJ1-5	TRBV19	CASSIFGQGNQPQHF
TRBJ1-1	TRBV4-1	CASSQEPGAGNTEAFF
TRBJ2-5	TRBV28	CASSEGHQETQYF
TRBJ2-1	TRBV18	CASSPVSGRGSGEQFF
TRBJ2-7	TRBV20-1	CSARGGTASYEQYF
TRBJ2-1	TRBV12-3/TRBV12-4	CASTTRDRPYNEQFF
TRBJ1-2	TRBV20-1	CSARDLRTGANYGYTF
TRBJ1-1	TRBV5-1	CASSLAGGMNLRAFF
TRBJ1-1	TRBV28	CASSLHTGPPTEAFF
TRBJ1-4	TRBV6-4	CASSTGGGTNEKLFF
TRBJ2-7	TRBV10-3	CAIGGPRSQYEQYF
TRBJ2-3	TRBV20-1	CSAGRPTDTQYF
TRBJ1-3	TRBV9	CASSVPMGYKGNTIYF
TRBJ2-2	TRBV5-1	CASSLTGDAGELFF
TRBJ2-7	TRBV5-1	CASSSYSEQYF
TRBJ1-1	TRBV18	CASSAPIPNTEAFF
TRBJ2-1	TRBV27	CANSARTSARSSYNEQFF
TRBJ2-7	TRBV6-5	CASSYSSGGASYYEQYF
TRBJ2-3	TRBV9	CASSPVSGPLDTQYF
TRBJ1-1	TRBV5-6	CASSLDDGSYTEAFF
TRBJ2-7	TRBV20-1	CSAAEQYRGYEQYF
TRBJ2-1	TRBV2	CASTEDRYNEQFF
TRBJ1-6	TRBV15	CATSSPGEINSPLHF
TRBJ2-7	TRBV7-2	CASSFQAGPDYEQYF
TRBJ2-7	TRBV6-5	CASSYSTSYEQYF